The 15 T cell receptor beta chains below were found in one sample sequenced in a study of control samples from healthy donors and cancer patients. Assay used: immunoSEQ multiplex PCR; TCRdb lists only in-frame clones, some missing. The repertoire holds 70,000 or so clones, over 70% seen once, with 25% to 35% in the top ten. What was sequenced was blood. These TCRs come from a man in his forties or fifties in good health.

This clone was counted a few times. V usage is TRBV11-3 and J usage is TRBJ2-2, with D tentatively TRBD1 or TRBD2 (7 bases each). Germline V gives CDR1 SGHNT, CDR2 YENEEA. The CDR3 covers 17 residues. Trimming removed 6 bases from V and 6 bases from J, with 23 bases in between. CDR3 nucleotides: TGTGCCAGCAGATCAGGGGGGGCCAGGGTGAGGGCCGGGGAGCTGTTTTTT. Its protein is CASRSGGARVRAGELFF. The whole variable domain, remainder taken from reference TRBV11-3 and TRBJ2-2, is EAGVVQSPRYKIIEKKQPVAFWCNPISGHNTLYWYLQNLGQGPELLIRYENEEAVDDSQLPKDRFSAERLKGVDSTLKIQPAELGDSAVYLCASRSGGARVRAGELFFGEGSRLTVL.

The CDR3 DNA reads TGTGCCTGGAGTAGGGGGACAGCTGGAAACACCATATATTTT. Translating it yields CAWSRGTAGNTIYF. This sequence joins TRBV30 and TRBJ1-3; 7 bases align to TRBD1. The CDR3 sequence is 14 residues long. Germline CDR1 is GTSNPN and CDR2 is SVGIG (reference sequence). V shed 2 bases, J shed 2 bases, and the junction held 3 bases outside the gene matches.

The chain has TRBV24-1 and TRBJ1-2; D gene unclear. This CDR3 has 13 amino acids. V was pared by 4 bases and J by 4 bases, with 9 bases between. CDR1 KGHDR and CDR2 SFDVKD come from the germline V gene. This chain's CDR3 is CATSDPDFYGYTF. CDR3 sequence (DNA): TGTGCCACCAGTGACCCGGACTTCTATGGCTACACCTTC.

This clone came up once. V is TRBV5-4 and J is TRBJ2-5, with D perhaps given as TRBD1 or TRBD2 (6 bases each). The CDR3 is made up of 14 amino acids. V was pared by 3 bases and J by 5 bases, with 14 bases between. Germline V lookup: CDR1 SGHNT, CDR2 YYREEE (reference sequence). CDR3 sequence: CASSSGAGQETQYF. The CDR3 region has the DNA TGTGCCAGCAGCTCGGGGGCTGGCCAGGAGACCCAGTACTTC.

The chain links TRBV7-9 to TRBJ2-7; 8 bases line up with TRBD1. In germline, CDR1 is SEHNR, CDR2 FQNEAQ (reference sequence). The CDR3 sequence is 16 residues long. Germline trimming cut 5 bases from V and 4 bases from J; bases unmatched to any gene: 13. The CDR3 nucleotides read TGTGCCAGCAGCGAACTCCGGACAGGGTCCAGGTACGAGCAGTACTTC. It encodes CASSELRTGSRYEQYF. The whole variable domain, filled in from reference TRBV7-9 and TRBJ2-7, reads DTGVSQNPRHKITKRGQNVTFRCDPISEHNRLYWYRQTLGQGPEFLTYFQNEAQLEKSRLLSDRFSAERPKGSFSTLEIQRTEQGDSAMYLCASSELRTGSRYEQYFGPGTRLTVT.

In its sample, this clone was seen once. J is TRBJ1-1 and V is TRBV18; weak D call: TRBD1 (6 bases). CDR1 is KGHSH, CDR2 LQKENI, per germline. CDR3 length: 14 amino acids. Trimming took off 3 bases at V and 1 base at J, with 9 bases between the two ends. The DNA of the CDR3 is TGTGCCAGCTCACCGGACAGCCGGAACACTGAAGCTTTCTTT. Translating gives CASSPDSRNTEAFF.

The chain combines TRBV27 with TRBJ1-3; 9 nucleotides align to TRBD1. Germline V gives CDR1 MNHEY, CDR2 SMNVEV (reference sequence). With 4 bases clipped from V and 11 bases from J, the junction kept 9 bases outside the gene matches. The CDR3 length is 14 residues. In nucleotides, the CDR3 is TGTGCCAGCAGTTGGGGCAAGGACAGGGGATCCATATATTTT. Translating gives CASSWGKDRGSIYF.

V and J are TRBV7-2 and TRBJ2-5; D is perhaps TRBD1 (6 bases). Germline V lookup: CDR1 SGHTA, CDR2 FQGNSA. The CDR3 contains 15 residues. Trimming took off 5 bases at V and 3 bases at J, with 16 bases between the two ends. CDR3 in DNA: TGTGCCAGCAGCCTAAGACAGGTGATAAAAGAGACCCAGTACTTC. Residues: CASSLRQVIKETQYF.

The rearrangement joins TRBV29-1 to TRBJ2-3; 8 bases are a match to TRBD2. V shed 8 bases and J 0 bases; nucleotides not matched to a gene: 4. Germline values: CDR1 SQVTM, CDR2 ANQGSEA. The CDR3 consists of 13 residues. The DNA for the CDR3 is TGCAGCCCACTAGCGGCTAGCACAGATACGCAGTATTTT. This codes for CSPLAASTDTQYF.

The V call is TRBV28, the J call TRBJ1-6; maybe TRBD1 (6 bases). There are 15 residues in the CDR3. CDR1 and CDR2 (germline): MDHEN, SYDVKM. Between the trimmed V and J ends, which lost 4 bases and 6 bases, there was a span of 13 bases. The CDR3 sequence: CASSSRGRGNSPLHF. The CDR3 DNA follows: TGTGCCAGCAGTTCCCGGGGGCGCGGTAATTCACCCCTCCACTTT.

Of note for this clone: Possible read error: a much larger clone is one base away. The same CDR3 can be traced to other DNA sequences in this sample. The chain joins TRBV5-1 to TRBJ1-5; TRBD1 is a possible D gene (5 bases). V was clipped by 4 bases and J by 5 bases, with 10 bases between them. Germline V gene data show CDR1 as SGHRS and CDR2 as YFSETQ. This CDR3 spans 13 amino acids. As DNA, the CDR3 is TGCGCCAGCAGCGAAGACAGTTATCAGCCCCAGCATTTT. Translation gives CASSEDSYQPQHF.

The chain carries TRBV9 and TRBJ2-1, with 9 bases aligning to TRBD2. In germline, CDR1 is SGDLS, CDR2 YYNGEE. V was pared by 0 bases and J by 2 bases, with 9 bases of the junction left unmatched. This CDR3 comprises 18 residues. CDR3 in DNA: TGTGCCAGCAGCGTAGAACCCACGGAGCGGGGGGCCTACAATGAGCAGTTCTTC. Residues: CASSVEPTERGAYNEQFF.

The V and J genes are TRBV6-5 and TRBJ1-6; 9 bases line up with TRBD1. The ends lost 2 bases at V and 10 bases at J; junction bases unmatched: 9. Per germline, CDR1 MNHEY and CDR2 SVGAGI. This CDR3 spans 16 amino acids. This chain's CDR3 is CASSYKPGQGASPLHF. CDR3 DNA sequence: TGTGCCAGCAGTTACAAACCGGGACAGGGCGCGTCACCCCTCCACTTT.

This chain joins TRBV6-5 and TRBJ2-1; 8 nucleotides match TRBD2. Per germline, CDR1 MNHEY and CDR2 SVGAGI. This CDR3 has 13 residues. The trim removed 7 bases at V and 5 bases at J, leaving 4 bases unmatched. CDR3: CASKTSGDNEQFF. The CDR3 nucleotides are TGTGCCAGCAAAACTAGCGGAGACAATGAGCAGTTCTTC.

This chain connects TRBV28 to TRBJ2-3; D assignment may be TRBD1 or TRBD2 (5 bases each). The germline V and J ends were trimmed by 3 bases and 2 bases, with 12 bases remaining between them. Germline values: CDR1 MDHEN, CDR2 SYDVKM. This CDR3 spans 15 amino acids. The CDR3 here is CASSFLEGITDTQYF. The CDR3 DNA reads TGTGCCAGCAGTTTCCTAGAGGGGATCACAGATACGCAGTATTTT. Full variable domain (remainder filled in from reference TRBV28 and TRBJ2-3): DVKVTQSSRYLVKRTGEKVFLECVQDMDHENMFWYRQDPGLGLRLIYFSYDVKMKEKGDIPEGYSVSREKKERFSLILESASTNQTSMYLCASSFLEGITDTQYFGPGTRLTVL.